This T cell receptor (beta chain) was obtained from a study of blood T cell repertoires in COVID-19. About the study: Sources were T cells, B-cell-depleted T cells, or PBMCs; the material itself was cDNA or gDNA.

Germline CDR1 is SNHLY and CDR2 is FYNNEI. This CDR3 spans 14 amino acids. V was cut by 2 bases and J by 3 bases, with 10 bases left in between. Original methodology: Amplification of reference gene primers provided the estimated nucleated cell counts. Clones were sequenced by immunoSEQ multiplex PCR, and TCRdb holds only the in-frame ones, with some missing. The V and J calls and clone size were taken over from that table, and D and trimming were inferred from the DNA. The repertoire holds tens of thousands of clones, with about 91% as singletons. The sequencing input was peripheral blood. This TCR was recovered from a man aged 55-75 years with acute or convalescent COVID-19. The V gene is TRBV2, the J gene TRBJ2-5; D possibly corresponds to TRBD1 (5 bases). CDR3 sequence: CASSEIRGKETQYF. The CDR3 DNA is TGTGCCAGCAGTGAAATAAGGGGAAAAGAGACCCAGTACTTC.